This note documents a single TCR beta chain sequence. Its target is unknown. In each case, RNA was isolated and then reverse transcribed into cDNA as the sequencing template. The assay was immunoSEQ multiplex PCR, and TCRdb's table has in-frame clones only and misses some. The sample has roughly 210,000 clones, approximately 45% seen once. V dropped 3 bases and J dropped 2 bases, with 16 bases sitting between them. Germline CDR1 and CDR2: MNHEY and SMNVEV (reference sequence). This CDR3 is 16 amino acids long. These data come from a study of CD8+ T cells in alopecia areata. Points from the study as a whole: Normal scalp had lower clonality than lesional scalp, with alopecia totalis/universalis lesions showing this most strongly. Sharing of TCR sequences between patients (possibly for HLA-related reasons) was less clear than in mice. Tofacitinib produced a significant decrease in scalp clonality and in expanded CD8+ clones among the top 100.

Noted treatment: oral pan-JAK inhibitor, 5-10 mg twice daily. The sequenced sample was CD4+ T cells sorted from blood, obtained at approximately week 36, from a patient treated with tofacitinib. The rearrangement links TRBV27 to TRBJ1-1; D is uncertain. The clonotype comes from a human donor with alopecia areata. In nucleotides, the CDR3 is TGTGCCAGCAGTTTGACCTTCGAACCCCTCAACACTGAAGCTTTCTTT. Translation: CASSLTFEPLNTEAFF.